What follows are 5 T cell receptor beta chains derived from one specimen sequenced in a study of shared clonotypes between healthy human individuals. Naive CD8 cells lacked CD45RO, underwent positive selection for CCR7 and left out terminally differentiated effector memory CD45RA+ cells. The assay was immunoSEQ multiplex PCR, and TCRdb's table has in-frame clones only and misses some. The sample contains about 2.1 million clones, 85% to 95% of which appear only once. Input material: naive CD8+ T cells from PBMCs. These receptors all stem from a man aged 18 to 35 in good health. Some clones in this sample may be carry-over from other donors' samples.

The CDR3 here is CGYRDRGSYEQYF. The CDR3 region has the DNA TGCGGGTACCGGGACAGGGGGTCCTACGAGCAGTACTTC. The J gene is TRBJ2-7, the V gene TRBV29-1, with 11 positions matching TRBD1. The V gene's germline CDR1 is SQVTM and CDR2 ANQGSEA. CDR3 size: 13 residues.

The chain employs TRBV13 and TRBJ2-1, with TRBD2 identical over 8 bases. J was trimmed by 7 bases and V by 0 bases; bases with no gene match: 5. CDR3 length equals 15 residues. Germline V gene sequence: CDR1 PRHDT, CDR2 FYEKMQ (reference sequence). The DNA of the CDR3 is TGTGCCAGCAGCTTAGGACTAGCGGTTTATAATGAGCAGTTCTTC. As protein: CASSLGLAVYNEQFF. Based on the CDR3 plus reference TRBV13 and TRBJ2-1, the full variable domain is AAGVIQSPRHLIKEKRETATLKCYPIPRHDTVYWYQQGPGQDPQFLISFYEKMQSDKGSIPDRFSAQQFSDYHSELNMSSLELGDSALYFCASSLGLAVYNEQFFGPGTRLTVL.

V is TRBV7-9 and J is TRBJ1-2; weak D call: TRBD1 (6 bases). CDR1 and CDR2 (germline): SEHNR, FQNEAQ (reference sequence). The length of the CDR3 is 16 residues. Deletions cut 5 bases from V and 0 bases from J, with 16 bases between. The CDR3 region has the DNA TGTGCCAGCAGCGGGAATCCTACAGGGCCTAACTATGGCTACACCTTC. As protein: CASSGNPTGPNYGYTF.

V usage is TRBV27 and J usage is TRBJ2-5, with 8 bases identical to TRBD2. Trimming at V came to 6 bases and at J to 5 bases, leaving 8 bases not matched to a gene. This CDR3 has 14 amino acids. Germline V CDR1 and CDR2: MNHEY, SMNVEV (reference sequence). CDR3 in amino acids: CASRTAAGGETQYF. CDR3 DNA sequence: TGTGCCAGCAGGACAGCCGCGGGGGGTGAGACCCAGTACTTC.

The chain carries TRBV5-4 and TRBJ1-1; 9 bases match TRBD1. This CDR3 has 16 residues. V gave up 3 bases and J gave up 5 bases; unmatched junction bases: 11. The germline V gene encodes CDR1 SGHNT and CDR2 YYREEE (reference sequence). The CDR3 loop is CASSWWGQGRKTEAFF. CDR3 in DNA: TGTGCCAGCAGCTGGTGGGGACAGGGAAGAAAAACTGAAGCTTTCTTT.